This T cell receptor beta chain was recovered during a study of cytomegalovirus exposure and HLA in healthy donors. Study observations and caveats: Roughly uniform depth of sequencing across donors was assumed in presence/absence analyses. Some TCR beta chains (164 of them) were listed as cytomegalovirus-associated.

The CDR3 runs to 15 residues. CDR1 and CDR2 from the germline V gene are PRHDT and FYEKMQ (reference sequence). The junction had 4 bases not matched to a gene; V was cut back by 0 bases and J by 7 bases. PCR amplification relied on 60 Vbeta primers (plus 13 Jbeta primers). Here immunoSEQ multiplex PCR was the method, and the copy in TCRdb shows in-frame clones only, minus some. The table has about 150,000 clones, 65% to 80% seen once. Concerning this clone itself: Its antigen is currently unknown.

Input material: PBMCs. V usage is TRBV13 and J usage is TRBJ2-1, with TRBD1 matching over 9 bases. The receptor's source is a man aged 40-55 years in good health and CMV-seropositive. The CDR3 sequence: CASSLGGTGTNEQFF. CDR3 DNA: TGTGCCAGCAGCTTAGGCGGGACAGGGACTAATGAGCAGTTCTTC.